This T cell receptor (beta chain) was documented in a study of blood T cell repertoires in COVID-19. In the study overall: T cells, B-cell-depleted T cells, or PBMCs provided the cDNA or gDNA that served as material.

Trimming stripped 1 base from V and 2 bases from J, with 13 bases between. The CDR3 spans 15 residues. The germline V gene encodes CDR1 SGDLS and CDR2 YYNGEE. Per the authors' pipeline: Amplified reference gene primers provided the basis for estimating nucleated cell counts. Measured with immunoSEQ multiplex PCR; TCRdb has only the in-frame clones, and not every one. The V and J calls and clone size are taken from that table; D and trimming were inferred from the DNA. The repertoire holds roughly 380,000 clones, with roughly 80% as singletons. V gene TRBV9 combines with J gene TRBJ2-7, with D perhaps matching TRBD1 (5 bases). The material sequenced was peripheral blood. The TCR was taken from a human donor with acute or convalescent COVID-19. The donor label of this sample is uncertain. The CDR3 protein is CASSVQGTGPYEQYF. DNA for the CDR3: TGTGCCAGCAGCGTACAAGGAACAGGACCCTACGAGCAGTACTTC.